Listed here is a single T cell receptor beta chain. Its specificity is not known. The data stem from a study of CD8+ T cells in alopecia areata. The sequencing template was cDNA reverse transcribed from extracted RNA. Clones were read by immunoSEQ multiplex PCR, and TCRdb kept only the in-frame ones, dropping some. This sample has 150,000 or so clones, with around 47% found just once. Study-level findings and limits: Higher clonality was seen in lesional scalp than in normal scalp, especially in alopecia totalis/universalis.

From germline, CDR1 is SQVTM and CDR2 ANQGSEA. The CDR3 loop spans 11 amino acids. With 3 bases removed from V and 10 bases from J, the gap between germline ends came to 11 bases. Sequencing used CD4+ T cells sorted from blood. The source is a human donor with alopecia areata. The V call is TRBV29-1, the J call TRBJ2-3; the D is unclear. CDR3 bases: TGCAGCGTTGAGCGGCATTCTGCGCAGTATTTT. Protein sequence: CSVERHSAQYF.